This T cell receptor (beta chain) was found in a study of beta chain features in type 1 diabetes. TCRB transcripts that were expressed got sequenced, as all of the isolated RNA had been reverse transcribed. Clones were read by immunoSEQ multiplex PCR, and TCRdb kept only the in-frame ones, dropping some. The table includes about 360,000 clones, around 13% detected once. Study-wide points: High-TCR-expressing cells could be over-represented by cDNA sequencing. A greater similarity of naive, central memory and Treg TCRB repertoires was seen among patients than among healthy donors.

In total, each donor contributed a single heparinised blood draw that averaged about 110 mL. Naive, central memory, regulatory and stem cell-like memory cells within the CD4+ compartment were sorted using CD45RO/CCR7/CD25/CD127/CD95/CD27. This CDR3 spans 14 amino acids. The V gene's germline CDR1 is ENHRY and CDR2 SYGVKD. V dropped 6 bases and J dropped 2 bases, with 10 bases sitting between them. Points on this clone: What it recognizes is unknown.

The sample consisted of naive CD4+ T cells from blood. The genes are TRBV10-3 and TRBJ2-2; possible D gene TRBD1, 6 bases. The clonotype was recovered from a man younger than 30 in good health. The chain's CDR3 is CAIRRTDNTGELFF. The CDR3, as DNA: TGTGCCATCAGAAGGACAGATAACACCGGGGAGCTGTTTTTT.